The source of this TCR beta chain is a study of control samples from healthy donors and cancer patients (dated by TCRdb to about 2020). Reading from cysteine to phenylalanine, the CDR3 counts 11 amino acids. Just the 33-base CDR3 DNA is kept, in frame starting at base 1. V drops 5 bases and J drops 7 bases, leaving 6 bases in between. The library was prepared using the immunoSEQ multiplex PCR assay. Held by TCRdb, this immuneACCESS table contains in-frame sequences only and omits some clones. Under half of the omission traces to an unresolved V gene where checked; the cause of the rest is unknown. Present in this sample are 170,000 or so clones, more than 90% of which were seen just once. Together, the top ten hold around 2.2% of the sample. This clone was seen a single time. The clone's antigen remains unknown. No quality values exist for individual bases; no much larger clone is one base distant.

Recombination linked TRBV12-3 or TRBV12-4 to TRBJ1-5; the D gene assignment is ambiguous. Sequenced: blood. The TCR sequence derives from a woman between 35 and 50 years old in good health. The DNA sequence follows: TGTGCCAGCAGTCAAGGGCAGCCCCAGCATTTT. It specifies CASSQGQPQHF.